One and the same sample provided the 18 T cell receptor beta chains below, sequenced in a study of T-cell memory formation after mild COVID-19. TCRdb independently ran MiXCR on the 5' RACE reads; one entry per CDR3 protein. In the table there are 450,000 to 650,000 distinct CDR3 sequences, roughly 22% of which are singletons. The sequencing input was PBMCs or a T cell subset sorted from them (not recorded which). The receptors were sampled from an adult woman who had mild COVID-19 (a few samples of this study predate the infection). Cell type and time point are not known.

The table lists this clonotype with many counts. The chain is built from TRBV5-4 and TRBJ2-3; 10 positions agree with TRBD2. The CDR3 is 16 amino acids. The trim removed 0 bases at V and 2 bases at J, leaving 3 bases unmatched. Per germline, CDR1 SGHNT and CDR2 YYREEE (reference sequence). CDR3 DNA: TGTGCCAGCAGCTTGGATAGCGGGAGGAACACAGATACGCAGTATTTT. Its translation: CASSLDSGRNTDTQYF.

J is TRBJ2-2 and V is TRBV5-1; no firm D call. The CDR3 runs 13 residues. The V end lost 0 bases, the J end lost 8 bases, and 8 bases lay between the germline ends. Germline CDR1 SGHRS, CDR2 YFSETQ. The CDR3 DNA reads as TGCGCCAGCAGCTTGGGGCCGGAGGGGGAGCTGTTTTTT. This translates into CASSLGPEGELFF.

The chain joins TRBV6-2 or TRBV6-3 to TRBJ1-5; unclear D gene. CDR3 length: 13 residues. CDR1 and CDR2 from the germline V gene are MNHEY and SVGEGT. Deletions cut 5 bases from V and 4 bases from J, with 9 bases between. The CDR3, as DNA: TGTGCCAGCAGTCGGACGGGAAATCAGCCCCAGCATTTT. This encodes CASSRTGNQPQHF.

The chain combines TRBV19 with TRBJ1-1; D gene unclear. Trimming cost V 5 bases and J 0 bases, with 13 bases left between them. This CDR3 region has 15 residues. Germline CDR1 is LNHDA and CDR2 is SQIVND (reference sequence). The CDR3 spells CASSPWALMNTEAFF. The CDR3 region has the DNA TGTGCCAGTAGTCCGTGGGCACTGATGAACACTGAAGCTTTCTTT.

The V gene is TRBV3-1, the J gene TRBJ1-2; 10 bases fit TRBD1. V shed 1 base and J 5 bases; nucleotides not matched to a gene: 7. CDR3 length: 16 residues. Per germline, CDR1 LGHDT and CDR2 YNNKEL (reference sequence). The CDR3 loop reads CASSQGPGQGRYGYTF. In DNA form, the CDR3 reads TGTGCCAGCAGCCAAGGACCGGGACAGGGGCGTTATGGCTACACCTTC.

This clonotype has more than one count but fewer than ten. The J gene is TRBJ2-7, the V gene TRBV12-3 or TRBV12-4; D is perhaps TRBD2 (6 bases). V was shortened by 3 bases and J by 5 bases, with 14 bases between the two germline ends. This CDR3 has 14 amino acids. The CDR3 here is CASSFSRGLHEQYF. CDR3 nucleotides: TGTGCCAGCAGTTTTTCTAGGGGACTCCACGAGCAGTACTTC.

J is TRBJ2-3 and V is TRBV4-3, with 11 bases fitting TRBD2. CDR1 and CDR2 (germline): LGHNA, YSLEER. The junction had 16 bases not matched to a gene; V was cut back by 2 bases and J by 0 bases. This CDR3 contains 21 residues. CDR3 in DNA: TGCGCCAGCAGCCAAAGTTCTTTTCTAGCGGGAGGCTCCCCTAGCACAGATACGCAGTATTTT. This encodes CASSQSSFLAGGSPSTDTQYF.

Only a few counts were recorded for this clonotype. This chain uses TRBV6-5 with TRBJ2-3; D call uncertain. This CDR3 has 14 residues. V lost 6 bases, J lost 1 base, and 11 bases lay in between. Germline CDR1 MNHEY, CDR2 SVGAGI. The CDR3 loop is CASSLGKGTDTQYF. The CDR3 DNA sequence: TGTGCCAGCAGCCTTGGGAAAGGCACAGATACGCAGTATTTT.

The chain carries TRBV7-2 and TRBJ1-2; possible D gene TRBD1, 6 bases. CDR1 and CDR2 (germline): SGHTA, FQGNSA. V shed 5 bases and J shed 6 bases, with 16 bases lying between them. The CDR3 runs to 14 residues. CDR3 nucleotide sequence: TGTGCCAGCAGCCGTCTCGGGGGGCAGGATGGCTACACCTTC. Its translation: CASSRLGGQDGYTF.

The V call is TRBV2, the J call TRBJ2-3, with D possibly called TRBD1 or TRBD2 (5 bases each). Trimming shortened V by 7 bases and J by 5 bases, and 10 bases separated the two germline ends. In germline, CDR1 is SNHLY, CDR2 FYNNEI. The CDR3 sequence is 12 residues long. CDR3: CASKRGVDTQYF. The CDR3 DNA reads TGTGCCAGCAAGCGAGGGGTAGATACGCAGTATTTT.

There are a few counts of this clonotype. This chain joins TRBV10-3 and TRBJ2-4; the D gene is possibly TRBD1 (6 bases). This CDR3 is built from 13 residues. V lost 6 bases to trimming and J lost 9 bases, with 15 bases between them. In germline, CDR1 is ENHRY, CDR2 SYGVKD. The CDR3 DNA reads TGTGCCATCAGAGGATCAGGGGTTGGCATTCAGTACTTC. Protein product: CAIRGSGVGIQYF.

The genes are TRBV2 and TRBJ1-3; perhaps TRBD1 as D (5 bases). The CDR3 is 15 residues long. Germline CDR1 SNHLY, CDR2 FYNNEI. V lost 5 bases, J lost 0 bases, and 11 bases lay in between. CDR3 coding DNA: TGTGCCAGCAGTCAGCAGACAGTCTCTGGAAACACCATATATTTT. It translates to CASSQQTVSGNTIYF.

This chain joins TRBV24-1 and TRBJ2-7; 9 bases map to TRBD1. The CDR3 consists of 15 residues. V lost 3 bases to trimming and J lost 1 base; unmatched junction nucleotides: 3. The V gene's germline CDR1 is KGHDR and CDR2 SFDVKD. CDR3 sequence (DNA): TGTGCCACCAGTGATCCGGACAGGGGATCCTACGAGCAGTACTTC. Its protein product is CATSDPDRGSYEQYF.

This clonotype was seen more than once but under ten times. The chain recombines TRBV6-5 with TRBJ1-1, with D perhaps matching TRBD1 (6 bases). This CDR3 comprises 16 residues. The V gene's germline CDR1 is MNHEY and CDR2 SVGAGI. V dropped 0 bases and J dropped 0 bases, with 11 bases sitting between them. The CDR3 region is CASSYSNRGMNTEAFF. CDR3 in DNA: TGTGCCAGCAGTTACTCGAATAGGGGGATGAACACTGAAGCTTTCTTT.

The chain has TRBV20-1 and TRBJ2-7; 12 bases match TRBD2. Germline V gene sequence: CDR1 DFQATT, CDR2 SNEGSKA (reference sequence). CDR3 length: 14 residues. The ends lost 5 bases at V and 4 bases at J; junction bases unmatched: 6. CDR3 nucleotide sequence: TGCAGTGCTGGCCCTAGCGGGAGGGGTTACGAGCAGTACTTC. It specifies CSAGPSGRGYEQYF.

This clonotype came up a few times. This chain uses TRBV18 with TRBJ2-7; 10 nucleotides agree with TRBD2. Trimming cost V 6 bases and J 4 bases; bases outside gene matches: 6. Germline V lookup: CDR1 KGHSH, CDR2 LQKENI. The CDR3 has 14 amino acids. The CDR3 is CASSPSGRGYEQYF. CDR3 sequence (DNA): TGTGCCAGCTCTCCTAGCGGGAGAGGTTACGAGCAGTACTTC.

The chain joins TRBV6-5 to TRBJ2-2; D is perhaps TRBD2 (5 bases). CDR1 is MNHEY, CDR2 SVGAGI, per germline. V was pared by 5 bases and J by 2 bases, with 9 bases between. The CDR3 consists of 14 residues. Written as DNA, the CDR3 is TGTGCCAGCAGTGCGGACTTAAACACCGGGGAGCTGTTTTTT. Translation: CASSADLNTGELFF.

This chain uses TRBV4-1 with TRBJ2-1; 9 bases line up with TRBD1. CDR3 length: 18 residues. Germline loops: CDR1 MGHRA, CDR2 YSYEKL. J gave up 5 bases and V 5 bases, and 16 bases lay outside the gene matches. In DNA, the CDR3 is TGCGCCAGCAGCAAGACAGGGGGGGCACCAACAGCCAACAATGAGCAGTTCTTC. Its protein product is CASSKTGGAPTANNEQFF.